Below, 8 T cell receptor beta chains from the same sample are listed, as sequenced in a study of blood T cell repertoires in COVID-19. TCRdb keeps only in-frame clones here, not all; method: immunoSEQ multiplex PCR. The sample contains around 370,000 clones, 88% of which appear only once. Material for sequencing was peripheral blood. The source of these receptors is a woman in her seventies with COVID-19, enrolled during active disease.

The J gene is TRBJ2-3, the V gene TRBV11-3; a possible D gene is TRBD2 (5 bases). CDR3 length: 16 amino acids. CDR1 is SGHNT and CDR2 is YENEEA in the germline V gene. Trimming took off 4 bases at V and 1 base at J, with 15 bases between the two ends. CDR3 region: CASSSREGWGTDTQYF. CDR3 nucleotides: TGTGCCAGCAGCTCAAGAGAGGGATGGGGCACAGATACGCAGTATTTT.

The V gene is TRBV19, the J gene TRBJ2-7; 8 bases agree with TRBD1. Trimming removed 6 bases from V and 6 bases from J; junction bases left unmatched: 7. The CDR3 contains 13 residues. Germline V CDR1 and CDR2: LNHDA, SQIVND (reference sequence). The CDR3 bases are TGTGCCAGTAGAGGACAGGGTAGAGTCGAGCAGTACTTC. This encodes CASRGQGRVEQYF.

Only one count was recorded for this clone. The gene calls are TRBV5-1 and TRBJ2-2; D may be TRBD1 (5 bases). Looked up from germline, CDR1 is SGHRS and CDR2 is YFSETQ. This CDR3 is 15 amino acids long. V was shortened by 0 bases and J by 3 bases, with 9 bases between the two germline ends. In nucleotides, the CDR3 is TGCGCCAGCAGCTTGGAGGGGCAAGACACCGGGGAGCTGTTTTTT. It yields the protein CASSLEGQDTGELFF.

In DNA, the CDR3 is TGTGCCAGCAGCTTCGGGGGGGGCCTCTATGGCTACACCTTC. Translated: CASSFGGGLYGYTF. The gene calls are TRBV7-2 and TRBJ1-2, with D possibly being TRBD1 (6 bases). The CDR3 loop spans 14 amino acids. Trimming removed 3 bases at V and 4 bases at J, with 12 bases between. In germline, CDR1 is SGHTA, CDR2 FQGNSA.

This chain uses TRBV7-9 with TRBJ1-4; 10 bases align to TRBD1. V shed 6 bases, J shed 10 bases, and the junction held 8 bases outside the gene matches. This CDR3 region has 14 residues. The germline gives CDR1 SEHNR, CDR2 FQNEAQ (reference sequence). CDR3 region: CASSSSDRGGKLFF. In DNA, the CDR3 is TGTGCCAGCAGTTCATCGGACAGGGGGGGAAAACTGTTTTTT.

V and J are TRBV28 and TRBJ1-5, with 7 nucleotides matching TRBD1. With V trimmed by 3 bases and J by 7 bases, 12 bases remained unmatched. CDR1 and CDR2 from the germline V gene are MDHEN and SYDVKM. The CDR3 length is 16 residues. CDR3 DNA sequence: TGTGCCAGCAGTTTTGAGGGCAGGGGGGCCAGGCAGCCCCAGCATTTT. It yields the protein CASSFEGRGARQPQHF. The whole variable domain, filled in from reference TRBV28 and TRBJ1-5, reads DVKVTQSSRYLVKRTGEKVFLECVQDMDHENMFWYRQDPGLGLRLIYFSYDVKMKEKGDIPEGYSVSREKKERFSLILESASTNQTSMYLCASSFEGRGARQPQHFGDGTRLSIL.

The rearrangement uses TRBV29-1 and TRBJ2-5; D gene ambiguous. The germline V and J ends were trimmed by 5 bases and 5 bases, with 15 bases remaining between them. Per germline, CDR1 SQVTM and CDR2 ANQGSEA. The CDR3 runs 13 residues. CDR3 loop: CSVWPGFVETQYF. CDR3 nucleotide sequence: TGCAGCGTTTGGCCCGGGTTTGTTGAGACCCAGTACTTC.

This chain links TRBV7-3 with TRBJ1-2; 7 bases are shared with TRBD1. The CDR3 contains 14 residues. V lost 5 bases to trimming and J lost 6 bases; unmatched junction nucleotides: 9. From germline, CDR1 is SGHTA and CDR2 FQGTGA. CDR3 nucleotides: TGTGCCAGCAGCCTTGACAGGGCCGGGAATGGCTACACCTTC. Encoded protein: CASSLDRAGNGYTF.